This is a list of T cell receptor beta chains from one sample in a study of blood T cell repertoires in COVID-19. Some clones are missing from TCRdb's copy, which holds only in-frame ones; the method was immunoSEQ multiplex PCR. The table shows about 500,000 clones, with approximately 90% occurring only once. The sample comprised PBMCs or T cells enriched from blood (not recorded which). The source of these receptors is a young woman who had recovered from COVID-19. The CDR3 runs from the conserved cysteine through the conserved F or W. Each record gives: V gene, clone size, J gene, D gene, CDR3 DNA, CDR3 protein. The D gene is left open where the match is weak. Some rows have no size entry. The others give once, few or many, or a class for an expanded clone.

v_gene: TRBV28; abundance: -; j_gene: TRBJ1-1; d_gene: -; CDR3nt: TGTGCCAGCGGCCGAACCCTTCCGGGAGCGGCTGAAGCTTTCTTT; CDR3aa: CASGRTLPGAAEAFF
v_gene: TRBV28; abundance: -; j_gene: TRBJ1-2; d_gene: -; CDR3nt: TGTGCCAGCAGTCCTTACGACAGGACCTACTATGGCTACACCTTC; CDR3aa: CASSPYDRTYYGYTF
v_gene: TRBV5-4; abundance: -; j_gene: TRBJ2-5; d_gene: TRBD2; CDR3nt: TGTGCCAGCGGGGGGGGAGGAGGCCAAGAGACCCAGTACTTC; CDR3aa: CASGGGGGQETQYF
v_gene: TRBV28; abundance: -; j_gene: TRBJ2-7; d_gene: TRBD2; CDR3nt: TGTGCCAGCAGGGTGGGGGGGTCTGACGAGCAGTACTTC; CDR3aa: CASRVGGSDEQYF
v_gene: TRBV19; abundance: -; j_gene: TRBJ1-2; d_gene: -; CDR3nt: TGTGCCAGTAGTCCAGACAATCGGCCGGCCGGGGTTGGCTACACCTTC; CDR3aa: CASSPDNRPAGVGYTF
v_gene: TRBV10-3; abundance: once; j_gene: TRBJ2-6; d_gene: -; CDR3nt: TGTGCCATCAGTGAGTACGAGTACTCTGGGGCCAACGTCCTGACTTTC; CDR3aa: CAISEYEYSGANVLTF
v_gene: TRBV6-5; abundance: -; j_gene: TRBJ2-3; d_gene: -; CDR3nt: TGTGCCAGCAGTTACTCTCCCGGCCCAGCGCCAGATACGCAGTATTTT; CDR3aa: CASSYSPGPAPDTQYF
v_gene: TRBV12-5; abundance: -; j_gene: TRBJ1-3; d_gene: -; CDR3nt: TGTGCTAGTGCCCGAAGGGAGTCTGGAAACACCATATATTTT; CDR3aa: CASARRESGNTIYF
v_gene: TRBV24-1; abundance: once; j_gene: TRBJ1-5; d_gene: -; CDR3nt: TGTGCCACCAGACAGTCCCCCCCTAAAGAGTACCTGGAGGTAAGGCCCCAGCATTTT; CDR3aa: CATRQSPPKEYLEVRPQHF
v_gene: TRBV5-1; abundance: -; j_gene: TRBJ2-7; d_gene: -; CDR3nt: TGCGCCAGCAGCTTCCAGGGCCACGAGCAGTACTTC; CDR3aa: CASSFQGHEQYF
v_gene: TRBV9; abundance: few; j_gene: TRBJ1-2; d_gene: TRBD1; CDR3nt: TGTGCCAGCAGCCCCCTGCCCACAGGGGATGGCTACACCTTC; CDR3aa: CASSPLPTGDGYTF
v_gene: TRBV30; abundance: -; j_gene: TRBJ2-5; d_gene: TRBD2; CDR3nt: TGTGCCTGGAGTGAGAGCGGGGCCCTCGGGGAGACCCAGTACTTC; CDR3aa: CAWSESGALGETQYF
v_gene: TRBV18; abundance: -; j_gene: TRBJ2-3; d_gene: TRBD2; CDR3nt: TGTGCCAGCTCACCCGAGCGGGGGGCTAGCACAGATACGCAGTATTTT; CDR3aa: CASSPERGASTDTQYF
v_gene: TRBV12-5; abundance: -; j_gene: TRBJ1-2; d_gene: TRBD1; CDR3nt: TGTGCTAGTGGTCCCACAGGGACAGGGTATGGCTACACCTTC; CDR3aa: CASGPTGTGYGYTF
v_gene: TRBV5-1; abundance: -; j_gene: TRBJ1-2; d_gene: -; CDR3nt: TGCGCCAGCAGATATCGGGACAACGAATTCTATGGCTACACCTTC; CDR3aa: CASRYRDNEFYGYTF
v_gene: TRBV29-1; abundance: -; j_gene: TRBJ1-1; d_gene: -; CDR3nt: TGCAGCGTTGTGCCGGGGAACTTGAACACTGAAGCTTTCTTT; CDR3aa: CSVVPGNLNTEAFF
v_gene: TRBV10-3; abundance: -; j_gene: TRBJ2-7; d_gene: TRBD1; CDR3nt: TGTGCCATCAGTGACAAGGGGGACAGGGGTGGGTACGAGCAGTACTTC; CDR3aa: CAISDKGDRGGYEQYF
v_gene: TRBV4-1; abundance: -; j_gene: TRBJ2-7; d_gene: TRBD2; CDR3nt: TGCGCCAGCAGCCTAGGCGGGGGACTCTACGAGCAGTACTTC; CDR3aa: CASSLGGGLYEQYF
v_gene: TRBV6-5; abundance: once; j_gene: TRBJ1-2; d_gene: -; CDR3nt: TGTGCCAGCACCCGATACAGGAACGCTAACTATGGCTACACCTTC; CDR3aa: CASTRYRNANYGYTF
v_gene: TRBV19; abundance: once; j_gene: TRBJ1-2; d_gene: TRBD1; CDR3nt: TGTGCCAGTAGTCCCCGGACAGGGAACTATGGCTACACCTTC; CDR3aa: CASSPRTGNYGYTF
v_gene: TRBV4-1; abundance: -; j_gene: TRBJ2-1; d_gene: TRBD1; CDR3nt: TGCGCCAGCAGCCGTCGACAGGGAGAGGATGAGCAGTTCTTC; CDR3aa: CASSRRQGEDEQFF
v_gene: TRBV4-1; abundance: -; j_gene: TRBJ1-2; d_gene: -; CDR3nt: TGCGCCAGCAGCCAAGTTTATCTGACAGGATCAAACTATGGCTACACCTTC; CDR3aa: CASSQVYLTGSNYGYTF
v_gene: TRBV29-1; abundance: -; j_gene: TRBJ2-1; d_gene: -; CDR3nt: TGCAGCGTGCCCGGAGGGGGGGGCTGGGACAATGAGCAGTTCTTC; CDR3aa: CSVPGGGGWDNEQFF
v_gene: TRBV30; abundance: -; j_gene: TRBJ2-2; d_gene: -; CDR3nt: TGTGCCTGGAGTGTAGTACGAAGTGGGGCCACCGGGGAGCTGTTTTTT; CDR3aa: CAWSVVRSGATGELFF
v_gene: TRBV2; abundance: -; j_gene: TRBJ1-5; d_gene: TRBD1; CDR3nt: TGTGCCAGCAGGAAGAGACAGGGCCTGGATCAGCCCCAGCATTTT; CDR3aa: CASRKRQGLDQPQHF
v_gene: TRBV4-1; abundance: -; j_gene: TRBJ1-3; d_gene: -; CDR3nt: TGCGCCAGCAGCCAAGCGTTCAGGGGAGGGGAGATCTCTGGAAACACCATATATTTT; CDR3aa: CASSQAFRGGEISGNTIYF
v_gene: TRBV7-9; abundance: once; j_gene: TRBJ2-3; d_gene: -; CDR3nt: TGTGCCAGCAGCCCCGAGGGTAGCTCCGACACAGATACGCAGTATTTT; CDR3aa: CASSPEGSSDTDTQYF
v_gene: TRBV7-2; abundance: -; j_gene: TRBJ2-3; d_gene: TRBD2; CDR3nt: TGTGCCAGCAGCATAAGGGGACTAGCGGGGGGGAATCGAGATACGCAGTATTTT; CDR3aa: CASSIRGLAGGNRDTQYF
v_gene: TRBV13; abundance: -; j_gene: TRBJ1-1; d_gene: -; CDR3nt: TGTGCCAGCAGCTTAGGCCTAAGGGGTTCCTACACTGAAGCTTTCTTT; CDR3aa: CASSLGLRGSYTEAFF
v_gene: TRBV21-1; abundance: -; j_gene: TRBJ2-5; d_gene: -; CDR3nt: TGTGCCAGCTCCCCAGGGGCCAGGGGGCGCGGAGAGACCCAGTACTTC; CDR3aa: CASSPGARGRGETQYF
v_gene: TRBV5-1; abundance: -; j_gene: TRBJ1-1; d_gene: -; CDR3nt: TGCGCCAGCAGCTCGTTAGGGGTGCCGAACACTGAAGCTTTCTTT; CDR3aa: CASSSLGVPNTEAFF
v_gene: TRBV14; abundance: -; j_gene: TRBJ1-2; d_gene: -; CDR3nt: TGTGCCAGCAGCCAAGGTTATAGTTATGGCTACACCTTC; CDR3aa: CASSQGYSYGYTF
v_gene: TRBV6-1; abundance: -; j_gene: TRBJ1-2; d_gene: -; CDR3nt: TGTGCCAGCAGTGAAAGCCGCGGCTTAACATTAGCTAACTATGGCTACACCTTC; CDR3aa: CASSESRGLTLANYGYTF
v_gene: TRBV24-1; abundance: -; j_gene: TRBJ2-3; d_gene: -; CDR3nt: TGTGCCACCAGTGGGCAGTTAACAGATACGCAGTATTTT; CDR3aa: CATSGQLTDTQYF
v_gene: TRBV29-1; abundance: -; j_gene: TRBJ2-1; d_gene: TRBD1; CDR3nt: TGCAGCGGCCGGGACAGTTACTACAATGAGCAGTTCTTC; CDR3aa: CSGRDSYYNEQFF
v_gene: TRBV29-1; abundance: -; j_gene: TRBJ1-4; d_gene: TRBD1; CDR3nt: TGCAGCGCTGCGGGACAGGATGCGGAAAAACTGTTTTTT; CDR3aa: CSAAGQDAEKLFF